This entry describes one T cell receptor beta chain. The antigen remains unidentified. This sample was taken from a study of cytomegalovirus exposure and HLA in healthy donors. Points from the study as a whole: Analyses of presence/absence relied on an assumption of roughly uniform sequencing depth across donors.

The CDR3 is 16 amino acids. The germline gives CDR1 SGHTA, CDR2 FQGNSA. The J segment lost 1 base and the V segment lost 0 bases, leaving 3 bases of the junction unmatched. Primers: 60 Vbeta forward and 13 Jbeta reverse. The table came from immunoSEQ multiplex PCR; TCRdb's copy has only in-frame clones and leaves some out. The table lists roughly 88,000 clones, 69% of them singletons. The clonotype originates from a man aged 45-65 years in good health and CMV-seronegative. The specimen was PBMCs. The genes are TRBV7-2 and TRBJ2-3; TRBD2 matches 8 bases. The CDR3: CASSLAQLAGTDTQYF. The CDR3, as DNA: TGTGCCAGCAGCTTAGCGCAACTAGCGGGCACAGATACGCAGTATTTT. Filled out from reference TRBV7-2 and TRBJ2-3, the complete variable domain reads GAGVSQSPSNKVTEKGKDVELRCDPISGHTALYWYRQSLGQGLEFLIYFQGNSAPDKSGLPSDRFSAERTGGSVSTLTIQRTQQEDSAVYLCASSLAQLAGTDTQYFGPGTRLTVL.